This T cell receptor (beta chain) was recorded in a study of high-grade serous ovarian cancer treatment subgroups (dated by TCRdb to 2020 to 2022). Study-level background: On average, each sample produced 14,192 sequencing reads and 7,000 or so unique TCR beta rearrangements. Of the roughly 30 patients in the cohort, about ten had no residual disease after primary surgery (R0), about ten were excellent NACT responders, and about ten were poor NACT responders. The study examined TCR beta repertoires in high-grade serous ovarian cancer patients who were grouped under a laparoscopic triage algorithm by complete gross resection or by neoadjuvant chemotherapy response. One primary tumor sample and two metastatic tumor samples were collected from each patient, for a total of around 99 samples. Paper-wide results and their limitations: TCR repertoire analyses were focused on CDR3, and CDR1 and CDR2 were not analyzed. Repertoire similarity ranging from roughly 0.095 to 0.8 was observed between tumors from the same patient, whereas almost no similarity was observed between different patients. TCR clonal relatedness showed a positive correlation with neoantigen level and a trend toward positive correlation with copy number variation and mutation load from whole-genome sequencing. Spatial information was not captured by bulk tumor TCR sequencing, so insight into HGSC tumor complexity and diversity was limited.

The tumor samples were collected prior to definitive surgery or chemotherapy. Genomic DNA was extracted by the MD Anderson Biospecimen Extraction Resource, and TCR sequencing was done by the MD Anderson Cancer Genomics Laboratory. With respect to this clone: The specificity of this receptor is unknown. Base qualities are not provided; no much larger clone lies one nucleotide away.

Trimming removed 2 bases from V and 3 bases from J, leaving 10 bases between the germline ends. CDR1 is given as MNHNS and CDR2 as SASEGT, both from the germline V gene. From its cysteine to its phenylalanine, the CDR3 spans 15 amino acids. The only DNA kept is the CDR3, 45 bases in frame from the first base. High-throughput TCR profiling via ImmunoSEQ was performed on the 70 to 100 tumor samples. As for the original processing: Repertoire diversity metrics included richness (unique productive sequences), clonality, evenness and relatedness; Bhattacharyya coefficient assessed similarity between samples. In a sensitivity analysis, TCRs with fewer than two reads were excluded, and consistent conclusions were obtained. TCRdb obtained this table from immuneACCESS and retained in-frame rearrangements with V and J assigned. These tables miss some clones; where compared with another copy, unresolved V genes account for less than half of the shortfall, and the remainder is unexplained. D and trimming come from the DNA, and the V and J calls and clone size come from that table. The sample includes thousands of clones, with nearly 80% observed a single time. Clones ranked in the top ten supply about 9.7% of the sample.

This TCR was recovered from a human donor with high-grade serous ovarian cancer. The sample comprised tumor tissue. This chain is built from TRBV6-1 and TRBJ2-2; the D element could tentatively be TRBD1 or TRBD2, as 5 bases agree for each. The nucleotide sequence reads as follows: TGTGCCAGCAGTGAAAATGGGGGTGACACCGGGGAGCTGTTTTTT. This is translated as CASSENGGDTGELFF.